This entry lists 24 T cell receptor beta chains sequenced from one sample in a study of OX40 agonist ivuxolimab in advanced cancers. The assay was immunoSEQ multiplex PCR, and TCRdb's table has in-frame clones only and misses some. The sample contains about 70,000 clones, 65% to 85% of which appear only once. This specimen was CD4+ or CD8+ T cells sorted from blood, taken in a trial of the OX40 agonist ivuxolimab. These receptors were collected from an adult with an advanced solid tumor such as melanoma, head and neck, liver or kidney cancer.

The chain employs TRBV5-1 and TRBJ2-2; no clear D gene. The V and J ends lost 3 bases and 4 bases respectively, with 13 bases between them. Germline CDR1 SGHRS, CDR2 YFSETQ. The CDR3 is 15 residues long. CDR3 bases: TGCGCCAGCAGCTGGATTCCTAGTAGCACCGGGGAGCTGTTTTTT. This codes for CASSWIPSSTGELFF.

The V call is TRBV19, the J call TRBJ2-7, with no clear D. Trimming cost V 0 bases and J 2 bases, with 11 bases left between them. Per germline, CDR1 LNHDA and CDR2 SQIVND (reference sequence). This CDR3 contains 15 residues. CDR3 loop: CASSIERTATYEQYF. The CDR3 nucleotides are TGTGCCAGTAGTATAGAAAGGACGGCTACCTACGAGCAGTACTTC.

This chain's CDR3 is CASSPRWGSLNTEAFF. The CDR3 DNA reads as TGTGCCAGCAGCCCGAGGTGGGGCTCTCTGAACACTGAAGCTTTCTTT. The chain is built from TRBV4-2 and TRBJ1-1; TRBD1 is a possible D gene (5 bases). CDR3 length equals 16 residues. Per germline, CDR1 LGHNA and CDR2 YNFKEQ. V was pared by 4 bases and J by 0 bases, with 15 bases between.

The chain is built from TRBV7-8 and TRBJ1-5, with TRBD1 as a possible D gene (5 bases). V was trimmed by 8 bases and J by 2 bases, leaving 19 bases between them. The length of the CDR3 is 16 residues. Germline-derived CDR1 and CDR2 are SGHVS and FQNEAQ. The CDR3 nucleotides read TGTGCCAGCCCCCAGGGAGGAGGGTCTGGCAATCAGCCCCAGCATTTT. Translation gives CASPQGGGSGNQPQHF.

The CDR3 region is CATSRGTTTREDTQYF. CDR3 sequence (DNA): TGTGCCACCAGCAGGGGAACCACGACTAGGGAAGATACGCAGTATTTT. The rearrangement links TRBV15 to TRBJ2-3, with a weak D call TRBD2 (6 bases). Trimming left V 3 bases short and J 5 bases short, with 18 bases between. The CDR3 has 16 residues. Germline V CDR1 and CDR2: LNHNV, YYDKDF (reference sequence).

The sample holds a few counts of this clone. This chain uses TRBV5-5 with TRBJ2-2; 11 bases line up with TRBD1. Trimming at V came to 4 bases and at J to 3 bases, leaving 5 bases not matched to a gene. Germline V gene sequence: CDR1 SGHKS, CDR2 YYEKEE (reference sequence). The CDR3 spans 16 residues. Written as DNA, the CDR3 is TGTGCCAGCAGCCCCCGGGACAGGGGGGACACCGGGGAGCTGTTTTTT. Residues: CASSPRDRGDTGELFF.

The chain links TRBV10-3 to TRBJ1-2; 9 nucleotides line up with TRBD1. Trimming removed 3 bases from V and 7 bases from J; junction bases left unmatched: 3. CDR1 and CDR2 from the germline V gene are ENHRY and SYGVKD. The CDR3 totals 13 residues. Here the CDR3 reads CAISDTTGGGYTF. CDR3 nucleotides: TGTGCCATCAGTGATACGACAGGGGGTGGCTACACCTTC.

The gene calls are TRBV11-2 and TRBJ2-1, with TRBD1 as a possible D gene (5 bases). CDR3 length equals 14 residues. Germline lookup yields CDR1 SGHAT and CDR2 FQNNGV. Trimming stripped 5 bases from V and 2 bases from J, with 10 bases between. CDR3 in amino acids: CASSGYRTYNEQFF. The CDR3, as DNA: TGTGCCAGCAGCGGATACAGGACCTACAATGAGCAGTTCTTC. Drawing the rest from reference TRBV11-2 and TRBJ2-1, the complete variable domain is EAGVAQSPRYKIIEKRQSVAFWCNPISGHATLYWYQQILGQGPKLLIQFQNNGVVDDSQLPKDRFSAERLKGVDSTLKIQPAKLEDSAVYLCASSGYRTYNEQFFGPGTRLTVL.

This clone was recorded only once. This specimen includes other DNA sequences encoding the same CDR3. The CDR3 loop reads CASSSSSTDTQYF. In DNA form, the CDR3 reads TGCGCCAGCAGCTCATCTAGCACAGATACGCAGTATTTT. This chain links TRBV5-1 with TRBJ2-3; the D is unclear. Looked up from germline, CDR1 is SGHRS and CDR2 is YFSETQ. V lost 3 bases, J lost 0 bases, and 5 bases lay in between. This CDR3 has 13 amino acids. The full variable domain, rest sourced from reference TRBV5-1 and TRBJ2-3, is KAGVTQTPRYLIKTRGQQVTLSCSPISGHRSVSWYQQTPGQGLQFLFEYFSETQRNKGNFPGRFSGRQFSNSRSEMNVSTLELGDSALYLCASSSSSTDTQYFGPGTRLTVL.

In its sample, this clone was seen once. The V gene is TRBV5-1, the J gene TRBJ2-7, with D hard to call. V shed 4 bases and J shed 0 bases, with 14 bases lying between them. CDR1 is SGHRS, CDR2 YFSETQ, per germline. The CDR3 is 15 amino acids. CDR3: CASSRLEGGSYEQYF. CDR3 coding DNA: TGCGCCAGCAGCCGACTGGAAGGCGGCTCCTACGAGCAGTACTTC. Combining the CDR3 with reference TRBV5-1 and TRBJ2-7 gives the whole variable domain KAGVTQTPRYLIKTRGQQVTLSCSPISGHRSVSWYQQTPGQGLQFLFEYFSETQRNKGNFPGRFSGRQFSNSRSEMNVSTLELGDSALYLCASSRLEGGSYEQYFGPGTRLTVT.

CDR3 sequence (DNA): TGTGCCAGCAGCCCTGATCGACAGATACAAGAGACCCAGTACTTC. The encoded protein is CASSPDRQIQETQYF. This chain joins TRBV5-5 and TRBJ2-5, with D maybe TRBD1 (5 bases). The CDR3 is 15 residues long. Germline V gene data show CDR1 as SGHKS and CDR2 as YYEKEE (reference sequence). V lost 4 bases, J lost 2 bases, and 15 bases lay in between.

V usage is TRBV18 and J usage is TRBJ1-5; 9 nucleotides match TRBD1. Germline CDR1 reads KGHSH; CDR2 reads LQKENI. The trim removed 3 bases at V and 7 bases at J, leaving 10 bases unmatched. The CDR3 has 16 amino acids. CDR3 in DNA: TGTGCCAGCTCACCCTTCCGGGACAGGGCCGGGCAGCCCCAGCATTTT. Protein sequence: CASSPFRDRAGQPQHF. Supplemented by reference TRBV18 and TRBJ1-5, the full variable domain reads NAGVMQNPRHLVRRRGQEARLRCSPMKGHSHVYWYRQLPEEGLKFMVYLQKENIIDESGMPKERFSAEFPKEGPSILRIQQVVRGDSAAYFCASSPFRDRAGQPQHFGDGTRLSIL.

This clone appeared a few times. The V and J genes are TRBV5-1 and TRBJ2-6; D gene unclear. Germline V gives CDR1 SGHRS, CDR2 YFSETQ. CDR3 size: 18 residues. V was trimmed by 1 base and J by 4 bases, leaving 18 bases between them. CDR3 sequence (DNA): TGCGCCAGCAGCTTGAGGTGGGTTCCGGTGGCGGGGGCCAACGTCCTGACTTTC. This gives the protein CASSLRWVPVAGANVLTF.

This sequence joins TRBV2 and TRBJ1-1; unclear D gene. The CDR3 has 12 amino acids. Germline loops: CDR1 SNHLY, CDR2 FYNNEI. The V gene lost 5 bases and the J gene lost 1 base, with 5 bases spanning the gap. CDR3 nucleotides: TGTGCCAGCAGTCTATCGAACACTGAAGCTTTCTTT. Translating it yields CASSLSNTEAFF.

The V call is TRBV10-3, the J call TRBJ2-7; D is ambiguous. The V end lost 4 bases, the J end lost 2 bases, and 6 bases lay between the germline ends. The CDR3 is 12 amino acids. Germline lookup yields CDR1 ENHRY and CDR2 SYGVKD. CDR3: CAISGAPYEQYF. CDR3 DNA: TGTGCCATCAGTGGGGCACCCTACGAGCAGTACTTC.

This clone was seen more than once but under ten times. The chain uses TRBV15 and TRBJ2-1; 11 bases are shared with TRBD2. CDR3 size: 16 residues. Germline V gives CDR1 LNHNV, CDR2 YYDKDF (reference sequence). The V gene end was trimmed by 3 bases and the J gene end by 9 bases; junction bases not matched to a gene: 10. CDR3 DNA sequence: TGTGCCACCAGCAGTTTATTAGCGGGGGGGCGGGGTGAGCAGTTCTTC. It codes for CATSSLLAGGRGEQFF.

The chain has TRBV19 and TRBJ2-7; 7 nucleotides align to TRBD1. Germline CDR1 and CDR2: LNHDA and SQIVND (reference sequence). J gave up 3 bases and V 7 bases, and 9 bases lay outside the gene matches. This CDR3 region has 14 residues. The CDR3 bases are TGTGCCAGTAATGCCGGGACAGCAGACTACGAGCAGTACTTC. As protein: CASNAGTADYEQYF. Supplemented by reference TRBV19 and TRBJ2-7, the full variable domain reads DGGITQSPKYLFRKEGQNVTLSCEQNLNHDAMYWYRQDPGQGLRLIYYSQIVNDFQKGDIAEGYSVSREKKESFPLTVTSAQKNPTAFYLCASNAGTADYEQYFGPGTRLTVT.

The rearrangement links TRBV19 to TRBJ1-6, with D unresolved. Trimming shortened V by 2 bases and J by 5 bases, and 10 bases separated the two germline ends. Germline V gives CDR1 LNHDA, CDR2 SQIVND (reference sequence). The CDR3 extends over 15 amino acids. The CDR3 sequence is CASSIRPADNSPLHF. The CDR3 DNA is TGTGCCAGTAGTATAAGGCCAGCAGATAATTCACCCCTCCACTTT.

V is TRBV5-6 and J is TRBJ2-1; D remains ambiguous. Trimming removed 2 bases from V and 4 bases from J, with 10 bases in between. The CDR3 length is 14 residues. Germline V gene sequence: CDR1 SGHDT, CDR2 YYEEEE. The CDR3 protein is CASSFQDLYNEQFF. Here the CDR3 DNA reads TGTGCCAGCAGCTTTCAGGATCTTTACAATGAGCAGTTCTTC.

The rearrangement uses TRBV5-1 and TRBJ2-3; tentatively, D is TRBD1 (6 bases). CDR3 size: 12 residues. Germline V gene sequence: CDR1 SGHRS, CDR2 YFSETQ. The V end lost 6 bases, the J end lost 2 bases, and 7 bases lay between the germline ends. The CDR3 DNA is TGCGCCAGCAACAGGGACACAGATACGCAGTATTTT. Translated, it gives CASNRDTDTQYF.

CDR3 bases: TGTGCCAGTACACAATCGGGACAGGGCTTTTCACCCCTCCACTTT. This gives the protein CASTQSGQGFSPLHF. This chain uses TRBV2 with TRBJ1-6; TRBD1 matches 9 bases. V shed 9 bases and J 9 bases; nucleotides not matched to a gene: 12. Germline loops: CDR1 SNHLY, CDR2 FYNNEI. The CDR3 covers 15 residues.

Regarding this clone: Other DNA sequences in this sample translate to the same CDR3. The CDR3, as DNA: TGTGCCAGTACAGTGAACACTGAAGCTTTCTTT. This encodes CASTVNTEAFF. This sequence joins TRBV6-5 and TRBJ1-1; unclear D gene. The V gene lost 9 bases and the J gene lost 0 bases, with 5 bases spanning the gap. Germline V gives CDR1 MNHEY, CDR2 SVGAGI. The CDR3 loop spans 11 amino acids.

The chain has TRBV2 and TRBJ2-7; D assignment may be TRBD1 or TRBD2 (5 bases each). V was shortened by 6 bases and J by 7 bases, with 25 bases between the two germline ends. Germline V lookup: CDR1 SNHLY, CDR2 FYNNEI. The CDR3 runs 16 residues. The CDR3 is CASRRSWTGAEGEQYF. DNA for the CDR3: TGTGCCAGCAGGAGAAGTTGGACCGGGGCTGAAGGGGAGCAGTACTTC.

The chain has TRBV6-1 and TRBJ1-2; 11 bases fit TRBD1. The junction had 5 bases not matched to a gene; V was cut back by 7 bases and J by 1 base. CDR1 is MNHNS, CDR2 SASEGT, per germline. The CDR3 consists of 15 residues. The chain's CDR3 is CASTGTGGLNYGYTF. CDR3 DNA sequence: TGTGCCAGCACCGGGACAGGGGGGCTTAACTATGGCTACACCTTC.